Listed below are T cell receptor beta chains from one sample, sequenced in a study of vaccination effects on CD4 cells after COVID-19. Profiled with immunoSEQ multiplex PCR; TCRdb holds only in-frame clones, not every one. This table has approximately 30,000 clones, around 75% appearing once. Their recognized antigens are unknown. This specimen consisted of CD4+ T cells from PBMCs cultured without peptide, obtained after COVID-19 vaccination. These receptors were collected from a human donor who had a prior SARS-CoV-2 infection. CDR3s include the opening cysteine and the closing phenylalanine or tryptophan. A D gene is named only where the DNA matches it firmly. Clone size is not always given. Where it is, it says once, few, many or a class for expanded clones.

d_call clone_size j_call v_call cdr3_nt cdr3_aa
. . TRBJ2-7 TRBV27 TGTGCCAGCAGTTTCCCTCCCGAGGGACCCTACGAGCAGTACTTC CASSFPPEGPYEQYF
. . TRBJ1-3 TRBV12-3/TRBV12-4 TGTGCCAGCAGCCCCCTTGGAAACACCATATATTTT CASSPLGNTIYF
. . TRBJ1-2 TRBV12-5 TGTGCTAGTGGCCACGGACAGTTTCTTGGCTACACCTTC CASGHGQFLGYTF
. . TRBJ2-1 TRBV7-9 TGTGCCAGCAGCCCGTCGGGACTCCGCACATCCTACAATGAGCAGTTCTTC CASSPSGLRTSYNEQFF
. . TRBJ2-3 TRBV27 TGTGCCAGCAGGGGGACGTGGGGCACAGATACGCAGTATTTT CASRGTWGTDTQYF
. . TRBJ2-1 TRBV6-1 TGTGCCAGCAGTGATGGGATTTGGACAAACAATGAGCAGTTCTTC CASSDGIWTNNEQFF
. once TRBJ1-1 TRBV4-1 TGCGCCAGCAACACCACAGGGCCCACTGAAGCTTTCTTT CASNTTGPTEAFF
. . TRBJ1-4 TRBV5-1 TGCGCCAGCAGCTTGGATGGGGCTCGGTACGAAAAACTGTTTTTT CASSLDGARYEKLFF
. . TRBJ2-5 TRBV6-2/TRBV6-3 TGTGCCAGCAGTTACGGGAAAACTTCCCGAGCGGAGACCCAGTACTTC CASSYGKTSRAETQYF
. . TRBJ2-3 TRBV11-2 TGTGCCAGCAGCTTAGTTTATCTTGGCTTCACAGATACGCAGTATTTT CASSLVYLGFTDTQYF
. . TRBJ2-3 TRBV7-2 TGTGCCAGCAGCCAGAACTTAGATACGCAGTATTTT CASSQNLDTQYF
. . TRBJ2-1 TRBV20-1 TGCAGTGCTAGTCTACACGACAATGAGCAGTTCTTC CSASLHDNEQFF
TRBD2 . TRBJ2-5 TRBV7-9 TGTGCCAGCAGCGGAGAAATTAGCGGGGGGAAAGAGACCCAGTACTTC CASSGEISGGKETQYF
. few TRBJ2-3 TRBV9 TGTGCCAGCAGCGTCAGCGAAAGCACAGATACGCAGTATTTT CASSVSESTDTQYF
. . TRBJ1-1 TRBV7-3 TGTGCCAGCAGCTTAAGTGGCAGGCTGAACACTGAAGCTTTCTTT CASSLSGRLNTEAFF
TRBD1 few TRBJ1-1 TRBV7-2 TGTGCCAGCAGCTTAGGAGGACGACAGGGCAACACTGAAGCTTTCTTT CASSLGGRQGNTEAFF
. . TRBJ1-3 TRBV3-1/TRBV3-2 TGTGCCAGCAGCCACCTAGCCCTGGGCCGCATCTCTGGAAACACCATATATTTT CASSHLALGRISGNTIYF
. . TRBJ1-1 TRBV9 TGTGCCAGCAGCGTTCATGAGGGACCGAACACTGAAGCTTTCTTT CASSVHEGPNTEAFF
TRBD2 . TRBJ2-3 TRBV7-6 TGTGCCAGCAGCTTGGCGGGGGGCACAGATACGCAGTATTTT CASSLAGGTDTQYF
TRBD1 . TRBJ1-2 TRBV5-1 TGCGCCAGCAGCCTTGCCGCGGACAGGCCGAATAACTATGGCTACACCTTC CASSLAADRPNNYGYTF
TRBD2 . TRBJ2-5 TRBV30 TGTGCCTGGAGCCCGGCGGGCGGGAGGGCACTGGGGGAGACCCAGTACTTC CAWSPAGGRALGETQYF
TRBD2 few TRBJ2-7 TRBV4-1 TGCGCCAGCAGCCAATCTAGCGGCTCCAGCTCCTACGAGCAGTACTTC CASSQSSGSSSYEQYF
. few TRBJ2-5 TRBV11-1 TGTGCCAGCAGCTTAGCGCCGGTGCTGGCGAAAGAGACCCAGTACTTC CASSLAPVLAKETQYF
TRBD2 . TRBJ2-1 TRBV5-4 TGTGCCAGCAGCTTGGCCGGCGGGGGACGACACTACAATGAGCAGTTCTTC CASSLAGGGRHYNEQFF
TRBD2 . TRBJ2-1 TRBV7-2 TGTGCCAGCAGCTTAGAGACGACGGGACTAGTGGGAGAGCAGTTCTTC CASSLETTGLVGEQFF
TRBD2 . TRBJ2-1 TRBV11-3 TGTGCCAGCACCTCTGGGGGGAAGCGGGAATTTGAGCAGTTCTTC CASTSGGKREFEQFF